This T cell receptor beta chain came from a study of T-cell memory formation after mild COVID-19. Between the trimmed V and J ends, which lost 5 bases and 5 bases, there was a span of 24 bases. There are 17 residues in the CDR3. TCRdb re-called the 5' RACE reads through MiXCR, storing one row per CDR3 protein. The sample has approximately 580,000 distinct CDR3 sequences; just over 20% are singletons. The sample holds a few counts of this clonotype. The sample taken for sequencing was PBMCs or a T cell subset sorted from them (not recorded which). The TCR was taken from an adult woman who had mild COVID-19 (a few samples of this study predate the infection). Cell type and time point are not known. This chain connects TRBV12-3 or TRBV12-4 to TRBJ1-2, with D uncertain. The CDR3: CASSPSQTSPNFYGYTF. The CDR3 bases are TGTGCCAGCAGTCCATCTCAGACATCCCCGAATTTTTATGGCTACACCTTC.